At least ten counts were recorded for the clone carrying this TCR beta chain. The CDR3 goes on 3 residues after the read ends, and that part is filled in from the germline J gene. The sample originates from a study of T cell clonality in common variable immunodeficiency. Sequenced by immunoSEQ multiplex PCR; TCRdb stores in-frame clones only, minus some. There are some 52,000 clones in the sample, none observed a single time. Germline V gene sequence: CDR1 LNHDA, CDR2 SQIVND (reference sequence). V trimming: 0 bases; J trimming: 4 bases; junction bases outside the gene matches: 8. The CDR3 sequence is 17 residues long.

What was sequenced was peripheral blood mononuclear cells. This sequence was found in a person between 18 and 69 years old in good health. This rearrangement joins TRBV19 to TRBJ1-5; the match to TRBD1 covers 8 bases. The CDR3 here is CASSIDWRDRGNQPQHF. Incomplete CDR3 DNA: TGTGCCAGTAGTATAGATTGGAGAGACAGGGGAAATCAGCCC.